These T cell receptor beta chains were read from a single sample in a study of T cell repertoires in cytomegalovirus infection. TCRdb re-called the reads through MiXCR, storing one row per CDR3 protein. The sample consists of approximately 300,000 distinct CDR3 sequences, roughly 29% of them appearing once. Their antigen targets remain unknown. The sample was cultured PBMCs, taken from culture after CMV antigen stimulation. The receptors here all came from a human donor in good health (CMV status not recorded). Some clones in this sample may be carry-over from other donors' samples. Both conserved end residues are part of each CDR3. Size values are once, few and many counts, or a class for expanded clones, and some rows have none.

>TRBV12-3/TRBV12-4|.|TRBJ2-7
CASRAGQNKIYEQYF
>TRBV20-1|few|TRBJ1-1
CSAISRGRRSEAFF
>TRBV5-4|few|TRBJ2-5
CASSPEASGSLGETQYF
>TRBV7-6|few|TRBJ2-2
CASSLRGKDTGELFF
>TRBV28|.|TRBJ2-7
CATRKPLAGSNEQYF
>TRBV20-1|.|TRBJ1-1
CSARTGLNTEAFF
>TRBV11-1|.|TRBJ1-2
CASSLRTDDYGYTF
>TRBV12-3/TRBV12-4|few|TRBJ1-5
CASSFSDQPQHF
>TRBV7-9|few|TRBJ1-5
CASSLSTGYQPQHF
>TRBV28|few|TRBJ2-2
CASSARKTGELFF
>TRBV6-6|.|TRBJ2-1
CASSSLTGGSSYNEQFF
>TRBV4-1|.|TRBJ1-5
CASSPRHSNQPQHF
>TRBV12-3/TRBV12-4|.|TRBJ2-7
CASSYKGEQYF
>TRBV12-3/TRBV12-4|.|TRBJ1-2
CASRISYDQGQTYGYTF
>TRBV19|few|TRBJ1-1
CASNRQGGEAFF
>TRBV6-1|few|TRBJ2-3
CASSEERGATDTQYF
>TRBV6-5|many|TRBJ2-3
CASSYGPGTALGTDTQYF
>TRBV5-6|.|TRBJ2-4
CASSLYKSGALAKNIQYF
>TRBV29-1|.|TRBJ1-2
CSGQGGNYGYTF
>TRBV6-1|.|TRBJ2-1
CASRQRGNSYNEQFF